Shown below are 13 T cell receptor beta chains from a single sample sequenced in a study of shared clonotypes between healthy human individuals. TCRdb's table, derived via immunoSEQ multiplex PCR, lists solely in-frame clones and lacks some. The sample includes hundreds of thousands of clones, around three quarters of them seen just once. The sequencing input was memory CD4+ T cells sorted from blood. Described subset: CD45RA-negative fraction. These receptors were collected from a young woman in good health.

The J gene is TRBJ1-4, the V gene TRBV28, with 7 bases aligning to TRBD1. Losses at the gene ends were 8 bases for V and 8 bases for J; bases not matched to a gene: 11. Germline V gene lookup returns CDR1 MDHEN and CDR2 SYDVKM. The CDR3 is made up of 14 amino acids. The CDR3 DNA reads as TGTGCCAGCCTTGACAGGGTGGAAGGGGAAAAACTGTTTTTT. It codes for CASLDRVEGEKLFF.

This sequence joins TRBV28 and TRBJ1-1, with D possibly TRBD1 on 6 matching bases. Germline V gives CDR1 MDHEN, CDR2 SYDVKM. Deletions cut 7 bases from V and 4 bases from J, with 28 bases between. This CDR3 spans 18 amino acids. CDR3 residues: CASIAFSRSRGPATEAFF. CDR3 nucleotide sequence: TGTGCCAGCATCGCTTTTTCCCGGTCCAGGGGCCCCGCCACTGAAGCTTTCTTT.

Here the CDR3 DNA reads TGTGCCAGCAGCGACAACCAAGAGACCCAGTACTTC. Its translation: CASSDNQETQYF. The rearrangement links TRBV5-4 to TRBJ2-5; D is unresolved. V was pared by 4 bases and J by 0 bases, with 4 bases between. The CDR3 runs to 12 residues. CDR1 SGHNT and CDR2 YYREEE come from the germline V gene (reference sequence).

Ten or more counts support this clone. The chain carries TRBV5-1 and TRBJ2-5, with 7 bases identical to TRBD2. The CDR3 has 16 amino acids. In germline, CDR1 is SGHRS, CDR2 YFSETQ. V was clipped by 2 bases and J by 4 bases; unmatched bases: 11. This CDR3 reads CASSLDAGGNRETQYF. Written as DNA, the CDR3 is TGCGCCAGCAGCTTAGATGCCGGGGGGAATAGAGAGACCCAGTACTTC. Full variable domain (rest looked up from reference TRBV5-1 and TRBJ2-5): KAGVTQTPRYLIKTRGQQVTLSCSPISGHRSVSWYQQTPGQGLQFLFEYFSETQRNKGNFPGRFSGRQFSNSRSEMNVSTLELGDSALYLCASSLDAGGNRETQYFGPGTRLLVL.

The genes are TRBV30 and TRBJ2-5, with D possibly being TRBD2 (6 bases). The CDR3 is 16 residues long. V was trimmed by 3 bases and J by 1 base, leaving 18 bases between them. Germline V gene sequence: CDR1 GTSNPN, CDR2 SVGIG (reference sequence). The CDR3 bases are TGTGCCTGGAGGGTTTATGCGGGATACCTCCAAGAGACCCAGTACTTC. Its protein is CAWRVYAGYLQETQYF.

J is TRBJ1-1 and V is TRBV11-2, with unresolved D. CDR3 length: 15 residues. Germline V lookup: CDR1 SGHAT, CDR2 FQNNGV. V lost 2 bases to trimming and J lost 1 base, with 11 bases between them. CDR3 in amino acids: CASSLTGRQNTEAFF. The CDR3 DNA is TGTGCCAGCAGCTTAACGGGTCGACAGAACACTGAAGCTTTCTTT.

The chain recombines TRBV29-1 with TRBJ2-5; D assignment may be TRBD1 or TRBD2 (5 bases each). From germline, CDR1 is SQVTM and CDR2 ANQGSEA. CDR3 size: 13 residues. V gave up 1 base and J gave up 2 bases, with 8 bases separating them. The CDR3 sequence is CSVEVWGQETQYF. DNA for the CDR3: TGCAGCGTTGAAGTCTGGGGGCAAGAGACCCAGTACTTC.

This clone was picked up a small number of times. CDR3 bases: TGCGCCAGCAGCACAATAGCGCGGGACTACGAGCAGTACTTC. It codes for CASSTIARDYEQYF. J is TRBJ2-5 and V is TRBV4-1; possible D gene TRBD2, 6 bases. The better agreement between TRBJ2-7 and the DNA end casts doubt on the J call. The germline gives CDR1 MGHRA, CDR2 YSYEKL. CDR3 length: 14 amino acids.

This chain links TRBV6-1 with TRBJ2-7; D unresolved. Trimming removed 4 bases at V and 3 bases at J, with 16 bases between. Looked up from germline, CDR1 is MNHNS and CDR2 is SASEGT. CDR3 length: 15 amino acids. CDR3 amino acids: CASSGRGYKDYEQYF. The CDR3 DNA follows: TGTGCCAGCAGTGGCCGTGGCTACAAGGACTACGAGCAGTACTTC.

The chain couples TRBV28 to TRBJ2-7; D gene uncertain. V was clipped by 7 bases and J by 4 bases, with 14 bases between them. The germline CDR1 and CDR2 sequences are MDHEN and SYDVKM. This CDR3 region has 13 residues. CDR3 coding DNA: TGTGCCAGCAAGGTAGGCGGCCCTTACGAGCAGTACTTC. This sequence encodes CASKVGGPYEQYF. Together with reference TRBV28 and TRBJ2-7, the CDR3 gives the full variable domain: DVKVTQSSRYLVKRTGEKVFLECVQDMDHENMFWYRQDPGLGLRLIYFSYDVKMKEKGDIPEGYSVSREKKERFSLILESASTNQTSMYLCASKVGGPYEQYFGPGTRLTVT.

The chain employs TRBV11-2 and TRBJ2-7; D is uncertain. Per germline, CDR1 SGHAT and CDR2 FQNNGV. Trimming shortened V by 2 bases and J by 2 bases, and 10 bases separated the two germline ends. The CDR3 runs 14 residues. The CDR3 spells CASSLLGKPYEQYF. CDR3 nucleotides: TGTGCCAGCAGCTTACTAGGGAAGCCCTACGAGCAGTACTTC.

The gene calls are TRBV28 and TRBJ2-1; possible D gene TRBD2, 6 bases. The CDR3 has 13 residues. Trimming removed 3 bases from V and 9 bases from J, with 12 bases in between. CDR1 and CDR2 (germline): MDHEN, SYDVKM. CDR3 DNA: TGTGCCAGCAGTTTCGGGGGAGTCGGTGAGCAGTTCTTC. Amino acid sequence: CASSFGGVGEQFF.

This chain joins TRBV7-2 and TRBJ2-1, with a tentative D call TRBD2 (6 bases). V lost 1 base to trimming and J lost 4 bases, with 17 bases between them. Germline V gives CDR1 SGHTA, CDR2 FQGNSA. This CDR3 is built from 17 residues. In nucleotides, the CDR3 is TGTGCCAGCAGCTTAGGAGGGCCGGGACTGGATTACAATGAGCAGTTCTTC. As protein: CASSLGGPGLDYNEQFF.